This entry concerns a single TCR beta chain. What it recognizes is unknown. The primer mix had 60 Vbeta and 13 Jbeta primers. Study processing details: Counted up in a later analysis, unique TCR beta chains came to about 80 million, with around 9.9 million shared. The protocol was immunoSEQ multiplex PCR, while the TCRdb copy is restricted to in-frame clones and leaves out a portion. Clone size and the V and J calls come from that table; the DNA yielded D and trimming. The sample gives 100,000 to 150,000 clones, around four fifths of which show up once; 1.3% to 1.5% is in the top ten. This CDR3 contains 14 residues. Per the germline V gene, CDR1 is SGHTA and CDR2 is FQGNSA. The V gene lost 5 bases and the J gene lost 6 bases, with 17 bases spanning the gap. This sample stems from a study of cytomegalovirus exposure and HLA in healthy donors. General study findings and limits: Across donors, most TCRs were seen rarely, yet some public ones were widespread. Researchers catalogued 150 or so TCR beta chains as cytomegalovirus-associated.

The sequence came from a female donor in good health and CMV-seronegative. Sequenced material: PBMCs. The chain links TRBV7-2 to TRBJ2-7; D possibly corresponds to TRBD1 (6 bases). DNA for the CDR3: TGTGCCAGCAGCCCTTACAGGGAGTTGAGCGAGCAGTACTTC. Translating it yields CASSPYRELSEQYF.